This TCR beta chain was identified during a study of shared clonotypes between healthy human individuals. Comment on this clone: Its specificity is not known.

Findings and caveats of the study: With a few donors compared, around 4.7% of naive CD4 clonotypes were shared. Shared clonotypes across all four donors exceeded non-shared ones in generation probability.

CDR1 is SGHAT, CDR2 FQNNGV, per germline. Trimming at V came to 0 bases and at J to 2 bases, leaving 4 bases not matched to a gene. The CDR3 spans 17 residues. Sequencing was performed with immunoSEQ multiplex PCR; in TCRdb, only in-frame clones are kept and a portion is missing. The repertoire holds around 350,000 clones, with 73% as singletons. The chain joins TRBV11-2 to TRBJ2-2; 9 bases map to TRBD2. The sample taken for sequencing was memory CD4+ T cells sorted from blood. Subset given: CD45RA-negative fraction. The TCR was taken from a man aged 25-40 years in good health. The CDR3 spells CASSLEVSGRNTGELFF. CDR3 coding DNA: TGTGCCAGCAGCTTAGAAGTTAGCGGGAGAAACACCGGGGAGCTGTTTTTT. Filled out from reference TRBV11-2 and TRBJ2-2, the complete variable domain reads EAGVAQSPRYKIIEKRQSVAFWCNPISGHATLYWYQQILGQGPKLLIQFQNNGVVDDSQLPKDRFSAERLKGVDSTLKIQPAKLEDSAVYLCASSLEVSGRNTGELFFGEGSRLTVL.